A single sample is the source of the 25 T cell receptor beta chains below, sequenced in a study of control samples from healthy donors and cancer patients. Here immunoSEQ multiplex PCR was the method, and the copy in TCRdb shows in-frame clones only, minus some. The sample includes about 75,000 clones, around 95% of them seen just once. The sample consisted of blood. The receptor set was obtained from a woman between 35 and 50 years old in good health.

This chain connects TRBV11-2 to TRBJ2-1, with D hard to call. From germline, CDR1 is SGHAT and CDR2 FQNNGV. The CDR3 runs 14 residues. V was trimmed by 0 bases and J by 6 bases, leaving 9 bases between them. CDR3 residues: CASSLDLPSNEQFF. In DNA form, the CDR3 reads TGTGCCAGCAGCTTAGATTTGCCCTCCAATGAGCAGTTCTTC.

The genes are TRBV15 and TRBJ2-3; the D call may be TRBD1 or TRBD2 (6 bases each). Per germline, CDR1 LNHNV and CDR2 YYDKDF (reference sequence). The V end lost 5 bases, the J end lost 0 bases, and 15 bases lay between the germline ends. CDR3 length: 16 amino acids. Here the CDR3 reads CATSVRRGGSTDTQYF. The CDR3, as DNA: TGTGCCACCAGCGTTCGGCGAGGGGGGAGCACAGATACGCAGTATTTT.

This chain connects TRBV11-2 to TRBJ2-7, with 7 bases lining up with TRBD2. Germline V CDR1 and CDR2: SGHAT, FQNNGV. V dropped 1 base and J dropped 7; count of bases not matched to a gene: 13. The CDR3 length is 16 residues. In DNA form, the CDR3 reads TGTGCCAGCAGCTTAGGGAGACTAGCTAGAGTGTGGGAGCAGTACTTC. Protein: CASSLGRLARVWEQYF. The full variable domain, in which reference TRBV11-2 and TRBJ2-7 provide the parts outside the CDR3, is EAGVAQSPRYKIIEKRQSVAFWCNPISGHATLYWYQQILGQGPKLLIQFQNNGVVDDSQLPKDRFSAERLKGVDSTLKIQPAKLEDSAVYLCASSLGRLARVWEQYFGPGTRLTVT.

CDR3 residues: CASSDLGQRNTEAFF. DNA for the CDR3: TGTGCCAGCTCCGACCTCGGGCAGAGGAACACTGAAGCTTTCTTT. The chain recombines TRBV6-5 with TRBJ1-1; D ambiguous. Trimming removed 8 bases at V and 1 base at J, with 17 bases between. The CDR3 contains 15 residues. Germline CDR1 is MNHEY and CDR2 is SVGAGI.

The chain combines TRBV11-3 with TRBJ2-1, with TRBD1 matching over 8 bases. Germline V CDR1 and CDR2: SGHNT, YENEEA. The J segment lost 8 bases and the V segment lost 1 base, leaving 10 bases of the junction unmatched. This CDR3 contains 16 residues. The CDR3 reads CASSLVPRTGSDEQFF. The CDR3 DNA is TGTGCCAGCAGCTTAGTCCCCAGGACAGGGAGCGATGAGCAGTTCTTC.

The rearrangement joins TRBV6-5 to TRBJ1-2; 7 nucleotides line up with TRBD1. There are 16 residues in the CDR3. Germline CDR1 and CDR2: MNHEY and SVGAGI. V shed 3 bases and J 4 bases; nucleotides not matched to a gene: 11. This CDR3 is CASSYSLTGSGYGYTF. In DNA, the CDR3 is TGTGCCAGCAGTTATTCATTGACAGGGTCTGGCTATGGCTACACCTTC.

The DNA for the CDR3 is TGTGCCAGCAGCTTAACTGTATCTGCAACTAATGAAAAACTGTTTTTT. Protein product: CASSLTVSATNEKLFF. V and J are TRBV7-9 and TRBJ1-4, with D unclear. V lost 2 bases, J lost 0 bases, and 10 bases lay in between. Germline loops: CDR1 SEHNR, CDR2 FQNEAQ (reference sequence). The CDR3 runs to 16 residues.

The V and J genes are TRBV18 and TRBJ2-1; possibly TRBD1 for D (5 bases). The V end was cut by 6 bases, the J end by 5 bases, with 20 bases between. This CDR3 comprises 16 residues. CDR1 and CDR2 from the germline V gene are KGHSH and LQKENI. In nucleotides, the CDR3 is TGTGCCAGCTCGCTACAGGCACCCCGATTTAACAATGAGCAGTTCTTC. This translates into CASSLQAPRFNNEQFF.

The gene calls are TRBV3-1 (or the pseudogene TRBV3-2) and TRBJ2-1; the match to TRBD1 covers 10 bases. Germline V gene lookup returns CDR1 LGHDT and CDR2 YNNKEL (reference sequence). V shed 0 bases and J 4 bases; nucleotides not matched to a gene: 15. This CDR3 has 20 residues. The CDR3 bases are TGTGCCAGCAGCCAAGACGGTGGGACAGGGGCCCTCTCGCTGTACAATGAGCAGTTCTTC. This codes for CASSQDGGTGALSLYNEQFF.

This clone appeared a few times. The chain is built from TRBV13 and TRBJ2-7, with D unclear. Between the trimmed V and J ends, which lost 1 base and 5 bases, there was a span of 12 bases. The CDR3 has 14 residues. Germline V lookup: CDR1 PRHDT, CDR2 FYEKMQ (reference sequence). The CDR3 loop is CASSLEWRRHEQYF. The CDR3 nucleotides read TGTGCCAGCAGCTTAGAGTGGCGCCGGCACGAGCAGTACTTC.

The rearrangement uses TRBV18 and TRBJ2-7; 7 nucleotides agree with TRBD1. The CDR3 contains 13 residues. With 2 bases clipped from V and 10 bases from J, the junction kept 8 bases outside the gene matches. CDR1 is KGHSH, CDR2 LQKENI, per germline. CDR3 region: CASSPGDRRGQYF. CDR3 nucleotide sequence: TGTGCCAGCTCACCAGGGGACAGACGAGGACAGTACTTC.

This clone was found a few times. The J gene is TRBJ1-3, the V gene TRBV9; D unresolved. Germline-derived CDR1 and CDR2 are SGDLS and YYNGEE. Trimming removed 0 bases from V and 0 bases from J, with 7 bases in between. The CDR3 is made up of 15 amino acids. CDR3: CASSVGGSSGNTIYF. The CDR3 nucleotides are TGTGCCAGCAGCGTAGGGGGAAGCTCTGGAAACACCATATATTTT.

V and J are TRBV6-1 and TRBJ2-3; 7 nucleotides align to TRBD1. Trimming at V came to 1 base and at J to 10 bases, leaving 2 bases not matched to a gene. Germline CDR1 and CDR2: MNHNS and SASEGT. The CDR3 runs to 12 residues. The chain's CDR3 is CASSEVGQSQYF. In DNA form, the CDR3 reads TGTGCCAGCAGTGAAGTGGGACAGTCGCAGTATTTT.

The chain combines TRBV20-1 with TRBJ2-7; possible D gene TRBD1, 5 bases. Trimming cost V 4 bases and J 4 bases, with 8 bases left between them. Germline V gene sequence: CDR1 DFQATT, CDR2 SNEGSKA (reference sequence). CDR3 length: 11 residues. CDR3 DNA: TGCAGTGCTATGAAGGGGTACGAGCAGTACTTC. This encodes CSAMKGYEQYF.

The gene calls are TRBV9 and TRBJ2-1; D perhaps matches TRBD2 (5 bases). Germline assignment: CDR1 SGDLS and CDR2 YYNGEE. The CDR3 has 13 amino acids. V was shortened by 1 base and J by 7 bases, with 9 bases between the two germline ends. The CDR3 protein is CASSVRTENEQFF. The CDR3 bases are TGTGCCAGCAGCGTAAGGACTGAAAATGAGCAGTTCTTC.

The chain has TRBV28 and TRBJ2-3; 7 bases line up with TRBD2. With 6 bases clipped from V and 3 bases from J, the junction kept 15 bases outside the gene matches. The CDR3 length is 17 residues. Germline loops: CDR1 MDHEN, CDR2 SYDVKM. The CDR3 DNA reads TGTGCCAGCAGGAGACTAGCCTTAAGGTCCCTTACAGATACGCAGTATTTT. Translated, it gives CASRRLALRSLTDTQYF.

The V gene is TRBV30, the J gene TRBJ2-3; no clear D. The CDR3 consists of 15 residues. V was cut by 0 bases and J by 3 bases, with 13 bases left in between. Germline values: CDR1 GTSNPN, CDR2 SVGIG (reference sequence). The CDR3 here is CAWSVWQSETDTQYF. CDR3 DNA sequence: TGTGCCTGGAGTGTATGGCAGAGCGAAACAGATACGCAGTATTTT. The whole variable domain, filled in from reference TRBV30 and TRBJ2-3, reads SQTIHQWPATLVQPVGSPLSLECTVEGTSNPNLYWYRQAAGRGLQLLFYSVGIGQISSEVPQNLSASRPQDRQFILSSKKLLLSDSGFYLCAWSVWQSETDTQYFGPGTRLTVL.

V and J are TRBV5-4 and TRBJ2-7, with TRBD1 matching over 7 bases. The germline gives CDR1 SGHNT, CDR2 YYREEE (reference sequence). V trimming: 4 bases; J trimming: 0 bases; junction bases outside the gene matches: 7. This CDR3 spans 15 amino acids. CDR3 DNA: TGTGCCAGCAGCGTGGGACAGACACTCTCCTACGAGCAGTACTTC. Amino acid sequence: CASSVGQTLSYEQYF.

The chain recombines TRBV19 with TRBJ2-4; unclear D gene. V was trimmed by 3 bases and J by 5 bases, leaving 11 bases between them. This CDR3 comprises 14 residues. Looked up from germline, CDR1 is LNHDA and CDR2 is SQIVND (reference sequence). The CDR3 DNA follows: TGTGCCAGTAGTATTATCGGCCTCGAAAACATTCAGTACTTC. Amino acid sequence: CASSIIGLENIQYF.

The chain's CDR3 is CASSRQGSYNEQFF. The CDR3 nucleotides read TGTGCCAGCAGTAGGCAGGGGTCCTACAATGAGCAGTTCTTC. The chain recombines TRBV25-1 with TRBJ2-1, with a tentative D call TRBD1 (6 bases). V lost 5 bases to trimming and J lost 1 base, with 9 bases between them. The CDR3 spans 14 residues. Germline values: CDR1 MGHDK, CDR2 SYGVNS.

The rearrangement links TRBV7-2 to TRBJ2-7; 13 positions match TRBD2. Germline CDR1 SGHTA, CDR2 FQGNSA. Losses at the gene ends were 4 bases for V and 6 bases for J; bases not matched to a gene: 9. The CDR3 loop spans 16 amino acids. The chain's CDR3 is CASSSLWTSGGGEQYF. The CDR3 nucleotides read TGTGCCAGCAGCTCCCTTTGGACTAGCGGGGGCGGCGAGCAGTACTTC. Full variable domain (rest looked up from reference TRBV7-2 and TRBJ2-7): GAGVSQSPSNKVTEKGKDVELRCDPISGHTALYWYRQSLGQGLEFLIYFQGNSAPDKSGLPSDRFSAERTGGSVSTLTIQRTQQEDSAVYLCASSSLWTSGGGEQYFGPGTRLTVT.

The V and J genes are TRBV7-3 and TRBJ2-2; no clear D gene. The V gene lost 2 bases and the J gene lost 5 bases, with 3 bases spanning the gap. Looked up from germline, CDR1 is SGHTA and CDR2 is FQGTGA. CDR3 length equals 12 residues. CDR3 coding DNA: TGTGCCAGCAGCTTACCAACCGGGGAGCTGTTTTTT. Protein product: CASSLPTGELFF.

This chain connects TRBV7-9 to TRBJ1-6; tentatively, D is TRBD1 (6 bases). Germline-derived CDR1 and CDR2 are SEHNR and FQNEAQ (reference sequence). V was clipped by 7 bases and J by 7 bases, with 14 bases between them. CDR3 size: 14 residues. In DNA, the CDR3 is TGTGCCAGCAAAGGGGGAGAGGGGAATTCACCCCTCCACTTT. Amino acids: CASKGGEGNSPLHF.

The chain employs TRBV9 and TRBJ2-2, with a possible D match to TRBD1 (6 bases). The CDR3 extends over 15 amino acids. V lost 2 bases to trimming and J lost 6 bases, with 14 bases between them. From germline, CDR1 is SGDLS and CDR2 YYNGEE. The CDR3 protein is CASSVRGDWAGELFF. In DNA, the CDR3 is TGTGCCAGCAGCGTCAGGGGCGACTGGGCCGGGGAGCTGTTTTTT.

V is TRBV9 and J is TRBJ2-3; either TRBD1 or TRBD2 may supply D (5 bases each). Trimming cost V 4 bases and J 0 bases, with 15 bases left between them. The CDR3 runs 16 residues. Looked up from germline, CDR1 is SGDLS and CDR2 is YYNGEE. The CDR3: CASSLGTLPSTDTQYF. The CDR3 bases are TGTGCCAGCAGCCTTGGGACCTTACCTAGCACAGATACGCAGTATTTT.